This TCR beta chain originates from a study of CXCR3-negative and CXCR3-positive naive CD8 T cells. The authors prepared UMI-labeled TRB cDNA libraries by 5' RACE. TCRdb reprocessed the 5' RACE reads, keeping one entry per CDR3 protein, no DNA. This sample's clone table lists approximately 59,000 distinct CDR3 sequences. A note on this clonotype: Its antigen is unknown.

Study-level results: Memory, not naive, CXCR3-negative and CXCR3-positive cells differed in TRBV-TRBJ usage. Memory CD8+ cells showed much lower diversity, while both naive subsets were comparably high. Comparison of naive subsets found surface CD5 to be comparable, and TCR strength was inferred on the basis of TRB CDR3 properties. CXCR3-positive naive cells had TRB CDR3s that were more hydrophobic than CXCR3-negative naive cells had.

A CD45RO-CCR7+CD27+CD95- phenotype identified naive CD8+ T cells. Material: naive CXCR3+ CD8+ T cells from blood. This sample's subset: CD45RO-CCR7+CD27+CD95- naive CD8+ T cells expressing CXCR3 (TNR3+). This TCR was sampled from a human donor in good health. Some clones in this sample may be carry-over from other donors' samples.

CDR3 amino acids: CASSLSTGTGDKNTEAFF. The J gene is TRBJ1-1, the V gene TRBV7-6; as DNA is missing, the TRBD1 call by TCRdb cannot be tested. Per the germline V gene, CDR1 is SGHVS and CDR2 is FNYEAQ. The CDR3 has 18 amino acids.